This T cell receptor (beta chain) came from a study of regulatory T cells in long-lasting Graves disease. Arm-PCR with iRepertoire HTBI primers amplified the CDR3 regions for these TCR beta libraries. TCRdb re-derived calls from the multiplex PCR reads in MiXCR, one entry per CDR3 protein. The data show about 310,000 distinct CDR3 sequences, 20% to 25% seen once. Only a few counts were recorded for this clonotype. Indicated time point: persistent/refractory GD, antithyroid drugs over 5 years with positive TRAb. PBMCs provided the RNA from which the TCR library was made. The V gene's germline CDR1 is MNHEY and CDR2 SMNVEV (reference sequence). With 4 bases clipped from V and 3 bases from J, the junction kept 7 bases outside the gene matches. This CDR3 comprises 15 residues.

This TCR was sampled from a female donor with Graves disease. V gene TRBV27 combines with J gene TRBJ2-7; the match to TRBD2 covers 9 bases. The sequencing here drew on peripheral blood mononuclear cells (PBMCs), taken when the disease was refractory, from a patient treated with antithyroid drugs. In DNA form, the CDR3 reads TGTGCCAGCAGTTCGGTGGATAGCGGGGGCTACGAGCAGTACTTC. As protein: CASSSVDSGGYEQYF.